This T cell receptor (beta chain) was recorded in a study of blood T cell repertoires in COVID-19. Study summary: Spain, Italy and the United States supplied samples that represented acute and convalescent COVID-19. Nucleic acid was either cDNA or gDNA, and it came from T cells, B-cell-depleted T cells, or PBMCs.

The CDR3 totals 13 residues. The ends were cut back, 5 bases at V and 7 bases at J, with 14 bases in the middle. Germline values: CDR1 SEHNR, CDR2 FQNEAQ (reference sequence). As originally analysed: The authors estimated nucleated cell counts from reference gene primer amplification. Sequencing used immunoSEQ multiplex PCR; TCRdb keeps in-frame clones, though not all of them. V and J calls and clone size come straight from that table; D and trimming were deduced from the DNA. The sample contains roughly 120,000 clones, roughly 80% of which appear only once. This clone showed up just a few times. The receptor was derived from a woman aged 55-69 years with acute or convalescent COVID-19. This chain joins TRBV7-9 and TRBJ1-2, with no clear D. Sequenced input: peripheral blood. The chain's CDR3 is CASSNQGGFGYTF. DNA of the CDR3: TGTGCCAGCAGCAACCAAGGCGGATTTGGCTACACCTTC.